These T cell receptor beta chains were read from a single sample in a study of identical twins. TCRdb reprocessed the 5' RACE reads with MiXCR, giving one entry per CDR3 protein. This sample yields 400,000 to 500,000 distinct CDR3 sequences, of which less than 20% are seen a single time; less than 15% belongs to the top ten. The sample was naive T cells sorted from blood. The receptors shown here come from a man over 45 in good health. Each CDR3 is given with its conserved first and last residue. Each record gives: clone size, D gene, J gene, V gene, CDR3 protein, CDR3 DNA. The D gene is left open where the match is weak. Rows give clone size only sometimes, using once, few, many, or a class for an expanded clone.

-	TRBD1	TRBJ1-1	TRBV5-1	CASSLEGQGTEAFF	TGCGCCAGCAGCTTGGAGGGACAGGGAACTGAAGCTTTCTTT
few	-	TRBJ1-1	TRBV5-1	CASSLGYRALNTEAFF	TGCGCCAGCAGCTTGGGGTACAGGGCCCTGAACACTGAAGCTTTCTTT
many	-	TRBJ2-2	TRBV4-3	CASSQDWSWQIMNTGELFF	TGCGCCAGCAGCCAAGATTGGTCGTGGCAGATAATGAACACCGGGGAGCTGTTTTTT
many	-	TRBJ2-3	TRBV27	CASRWGQYTDTQYF	TGTGCCAGCAGATGGGGGCAGTACACAGATACGCAGTATTTT
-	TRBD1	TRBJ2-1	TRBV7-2	CASSLDRGIYNEQFF	TGTGCCAGCAGCTTAGACAGGGGGATCTACAATGAGCAGTTCTTC
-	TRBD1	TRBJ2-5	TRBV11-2	CASSLDRGQGEILETQYF	TGTGCCAGCAGCTTAGATCGTGGACAGGGGGAAATCTTAGAGACCCAGTACTTC
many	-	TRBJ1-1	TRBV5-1	CASSLPGGTEAFF	TGCGCCAGCAGCTTGCCGGGGGGAACCGAAGCTTTCTTT
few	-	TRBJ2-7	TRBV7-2	CASSWRGSGYEQYF	TGTGCCAGCAGCTGGAGGGGGAGTGGTTACGAGCAGTACTTC
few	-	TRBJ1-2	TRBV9	CASSVRVGYGYTF	TGTGCCAGCAGCGTAAGGGTTGGCTATGGCTACACCTTC
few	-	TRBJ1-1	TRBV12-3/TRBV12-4	CASSFGRWTEAFF	TGTGCCAGCAGTTTTGGCAGATGGACTGAAGCTTTCTTT
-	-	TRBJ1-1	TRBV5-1	CASSERAGSANTEAFF	TGCGCCAGCAGCGAAAGAGCAGGGTCGGCGAACACTGAAGCTTTCTTT
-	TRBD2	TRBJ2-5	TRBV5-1	CASSVSGTLGETQYF	TGCGCCAGCAGCGTTAGCGGGACCTTGGGGGAGACCCAGTACTTC
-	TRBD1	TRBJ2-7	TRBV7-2	CASRDRVAYEQYF	TGTGCCAGCAGGGACAGGGTAGCCTACGAGCAGTACTTC
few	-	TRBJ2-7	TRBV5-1	CASSSSPDFYEQYF	TGCGCCAGCAGCTCCTCCCCAGACTTCTACGAGCAGTACTTC